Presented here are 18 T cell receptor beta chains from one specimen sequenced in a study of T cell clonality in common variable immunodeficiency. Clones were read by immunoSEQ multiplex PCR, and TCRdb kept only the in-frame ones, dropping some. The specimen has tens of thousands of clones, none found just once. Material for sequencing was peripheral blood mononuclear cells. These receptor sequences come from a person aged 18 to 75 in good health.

The CDR3 protein is CASSPGSSYEQYF. The DNA read from the CDR3 is TGTGCCAGCTCACCGGGCAGCTCCTACGAG. The V call is TRBV18, the J call TRBJ2-7; no clear D gene. Read coverage stops 3 residues before the CDR3 terminus; the germline J gene supplies the remainder. CDR1 is KGHSH and CDR2 is LQKENI in the germline V gene. The CDR3 runs 13 residues. V lost 3 bases and J 0 bases, leaving 6 bases between the germline ends.

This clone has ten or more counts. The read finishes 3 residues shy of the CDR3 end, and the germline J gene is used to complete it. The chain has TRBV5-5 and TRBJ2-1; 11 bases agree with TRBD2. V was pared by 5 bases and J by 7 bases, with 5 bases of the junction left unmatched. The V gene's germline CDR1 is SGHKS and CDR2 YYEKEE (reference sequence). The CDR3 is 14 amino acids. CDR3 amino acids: CASRPGTSGNEQFF. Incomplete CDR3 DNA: TGTGCCAGCAGGCCCGGGACTAGCGGAAATGAG.

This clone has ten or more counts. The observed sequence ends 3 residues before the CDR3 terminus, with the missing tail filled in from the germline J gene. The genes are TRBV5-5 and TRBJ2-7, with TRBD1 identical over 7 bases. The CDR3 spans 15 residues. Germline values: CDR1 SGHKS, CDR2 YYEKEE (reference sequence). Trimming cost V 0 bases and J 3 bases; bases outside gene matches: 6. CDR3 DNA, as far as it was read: TGTGCCAGCAGCTTGGGAGGACAGGATTACTACGAG. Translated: CASSLGGQDYYE. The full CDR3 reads CASSLGGQDYYEQYF. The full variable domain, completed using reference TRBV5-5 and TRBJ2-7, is DAGVTQSPTHLIKTRGQQVTLRCSPISGHKSVSWYQQVLGQGPQFIFQYYEKEERGRGNFPDRFSARQFPNYSSELNVNALLLGDSALYLCASSLGGQDYYEQYFGPGTRLTVT.

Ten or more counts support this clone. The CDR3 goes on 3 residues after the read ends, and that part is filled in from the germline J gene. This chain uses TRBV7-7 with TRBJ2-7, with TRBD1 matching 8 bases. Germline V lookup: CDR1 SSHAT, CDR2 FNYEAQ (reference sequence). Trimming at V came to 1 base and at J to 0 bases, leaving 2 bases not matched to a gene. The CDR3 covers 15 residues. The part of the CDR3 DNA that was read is TGTGCCAGCAGCTTAGGGACAGGGTCCTCCTACGAG. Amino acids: CASSLGTGSSYE. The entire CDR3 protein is CASSLGTGSSYEQYF.

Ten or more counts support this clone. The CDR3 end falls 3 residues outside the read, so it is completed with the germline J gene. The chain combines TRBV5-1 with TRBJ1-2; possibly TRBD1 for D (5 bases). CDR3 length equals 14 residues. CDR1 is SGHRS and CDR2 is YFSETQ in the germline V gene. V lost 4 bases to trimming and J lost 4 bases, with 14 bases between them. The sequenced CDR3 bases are TGCGCCAGCAGCACTCAGGGTACCGGCTATGGC. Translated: CASSTQGTGYG. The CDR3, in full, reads CASSTQGTGYGYTF.

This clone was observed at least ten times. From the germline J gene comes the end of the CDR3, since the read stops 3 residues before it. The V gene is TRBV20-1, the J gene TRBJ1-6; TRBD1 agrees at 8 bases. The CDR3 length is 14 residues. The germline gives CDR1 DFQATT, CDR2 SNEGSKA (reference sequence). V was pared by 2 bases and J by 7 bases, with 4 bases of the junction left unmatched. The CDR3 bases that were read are TGCAGTGCTAGAACAGGGGGGCAGAATTCACCC. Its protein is CSARTGGQNSP. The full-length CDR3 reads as CSARTGGQNSPLHF.

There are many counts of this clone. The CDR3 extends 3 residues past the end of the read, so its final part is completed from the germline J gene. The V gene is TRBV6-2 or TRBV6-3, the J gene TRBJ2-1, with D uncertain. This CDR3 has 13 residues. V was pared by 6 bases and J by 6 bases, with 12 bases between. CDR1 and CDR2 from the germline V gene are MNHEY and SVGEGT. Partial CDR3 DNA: TGTGCCAGCAGAACACTACTTGCCAATGAG. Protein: CASRTLLANE. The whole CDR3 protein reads CASRTLLANEQFF.

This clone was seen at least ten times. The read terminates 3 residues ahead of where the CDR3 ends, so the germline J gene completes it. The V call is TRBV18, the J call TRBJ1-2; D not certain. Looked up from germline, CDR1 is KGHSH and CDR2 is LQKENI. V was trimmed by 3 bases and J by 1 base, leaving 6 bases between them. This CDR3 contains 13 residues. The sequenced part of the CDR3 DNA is TGTGCCAGCTCACCCAGGAATAACTATGGC. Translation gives CASSPRNNYG. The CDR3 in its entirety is CASSPRNNYGYTF.

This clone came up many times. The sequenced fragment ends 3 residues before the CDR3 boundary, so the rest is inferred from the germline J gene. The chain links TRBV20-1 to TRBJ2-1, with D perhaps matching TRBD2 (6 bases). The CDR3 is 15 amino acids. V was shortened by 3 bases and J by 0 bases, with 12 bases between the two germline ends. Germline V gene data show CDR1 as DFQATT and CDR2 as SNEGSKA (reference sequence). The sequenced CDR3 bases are TGCAGTGCTAGCGGGGGAGATTACTCCTACAATGAG. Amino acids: CSASGGDYSYNE. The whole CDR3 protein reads CSASGGDYSYNEQFF.

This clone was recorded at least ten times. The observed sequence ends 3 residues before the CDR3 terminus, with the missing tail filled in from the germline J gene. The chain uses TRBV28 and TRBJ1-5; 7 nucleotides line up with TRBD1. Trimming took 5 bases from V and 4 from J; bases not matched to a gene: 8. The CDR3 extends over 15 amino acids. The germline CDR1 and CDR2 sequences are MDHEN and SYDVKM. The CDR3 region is CASSPRTGVNQPQHF. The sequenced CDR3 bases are TGTGCCAGCAGTCCCAGAACAGGGGTTAATCAGCCC.

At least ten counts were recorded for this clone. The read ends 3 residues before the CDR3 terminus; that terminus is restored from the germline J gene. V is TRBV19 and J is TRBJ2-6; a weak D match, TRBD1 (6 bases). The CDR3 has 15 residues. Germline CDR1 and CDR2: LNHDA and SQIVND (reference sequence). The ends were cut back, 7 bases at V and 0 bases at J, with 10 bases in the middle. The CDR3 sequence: CASKDRPSGANVLTF. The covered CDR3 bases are TGTGCCAGTAAGGACAGACCCTCTGGGGCCAACGTC.

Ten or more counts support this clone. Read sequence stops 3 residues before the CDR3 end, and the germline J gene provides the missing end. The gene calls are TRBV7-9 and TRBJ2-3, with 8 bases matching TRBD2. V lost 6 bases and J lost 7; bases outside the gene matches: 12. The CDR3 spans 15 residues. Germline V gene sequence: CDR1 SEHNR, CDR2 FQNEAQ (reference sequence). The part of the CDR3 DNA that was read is TGTGCCAGCAGAGGAGATAGCGGGAATTTGAATACG. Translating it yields CASRGDSGNLNT. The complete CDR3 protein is CASRGDSGNLNTQYF.

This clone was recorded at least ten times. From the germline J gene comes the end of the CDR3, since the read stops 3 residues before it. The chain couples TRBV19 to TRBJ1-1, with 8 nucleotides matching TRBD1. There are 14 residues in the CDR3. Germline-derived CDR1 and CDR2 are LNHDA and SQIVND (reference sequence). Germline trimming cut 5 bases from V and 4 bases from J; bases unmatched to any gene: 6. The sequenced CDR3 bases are TGTGCCAGTAGTTCGGACAGGGTGGCCACTGAA. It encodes CASSSDRVATE. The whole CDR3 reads CASSSDRVATEAFF.

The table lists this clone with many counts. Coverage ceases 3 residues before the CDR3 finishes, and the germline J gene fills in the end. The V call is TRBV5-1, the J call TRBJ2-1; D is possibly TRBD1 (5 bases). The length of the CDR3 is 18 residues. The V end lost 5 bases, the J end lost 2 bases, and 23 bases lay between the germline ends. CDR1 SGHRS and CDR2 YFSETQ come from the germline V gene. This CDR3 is CASRPGPQGFLAYNEQFF. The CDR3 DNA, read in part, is TGCGCCAGCAGACCGGGCCCCCAGGGATTTCTCGCCTACAATGAG.

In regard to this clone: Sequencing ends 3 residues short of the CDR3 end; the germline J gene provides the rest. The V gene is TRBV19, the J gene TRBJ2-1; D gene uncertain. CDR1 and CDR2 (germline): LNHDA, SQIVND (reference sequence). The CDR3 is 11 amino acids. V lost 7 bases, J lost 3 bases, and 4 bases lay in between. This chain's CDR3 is CASNNYNEQFF. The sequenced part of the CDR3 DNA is TGTGCCAGTAATAACTACAATGAG.

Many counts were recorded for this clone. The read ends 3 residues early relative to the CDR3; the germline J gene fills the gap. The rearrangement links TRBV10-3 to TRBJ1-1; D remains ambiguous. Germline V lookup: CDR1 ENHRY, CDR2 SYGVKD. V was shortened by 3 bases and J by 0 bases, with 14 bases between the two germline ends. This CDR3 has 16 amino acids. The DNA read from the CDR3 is TGTGCCATCAGTGAACAGTCTGGCAGAGTGAACACTGAA. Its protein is CAISEQSGRVNTE. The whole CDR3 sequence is CAISEQSGRVNTEAFF.

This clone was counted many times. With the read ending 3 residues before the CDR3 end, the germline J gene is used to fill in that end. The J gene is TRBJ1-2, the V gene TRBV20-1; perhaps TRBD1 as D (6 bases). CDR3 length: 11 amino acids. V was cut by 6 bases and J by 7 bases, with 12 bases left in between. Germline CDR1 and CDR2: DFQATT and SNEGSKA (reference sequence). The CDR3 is CSASRDTGYTF. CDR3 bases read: TGCAGTGCATCCCGGGACACTGGC.

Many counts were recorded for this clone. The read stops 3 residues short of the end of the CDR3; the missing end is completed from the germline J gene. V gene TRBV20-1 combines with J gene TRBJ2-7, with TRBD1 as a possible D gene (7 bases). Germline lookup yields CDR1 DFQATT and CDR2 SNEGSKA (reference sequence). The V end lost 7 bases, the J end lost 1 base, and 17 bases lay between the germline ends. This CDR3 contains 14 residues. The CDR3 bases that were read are TGCAGTGTCAGAACCTCAGGGGGGTCCTACGAG. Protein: CSVRTSGGSYE. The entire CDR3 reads CSVRTSGGSYEQYF.